These T cell receptor beta chains were read from a single sample in a study of monozygotic twins with inflammatory bowel disease. TCRdb re-called the 5' RACE reads and catalogs CDR3 proteins one per entry, DNA excluded. In total, the table holds some 190,000 distinct CDR3 sequences. The sequenced material came from blood. The receptors were gathered from a human donor with ulcerative colitis or Crohn's disease, or a healthy co-twin of an affected twin (not recorded which). CDR3s include the opening cysteine and the closing phenylalanine or tryptophan. Where a row states a size, it is once, few, many or the class of an expanded clone; other rows omit it.

V: TRBV27; J: TRBJ2-3; size: NA; length: 14; CDR3: CASRRAAATDTQYF
V: TRBV5-5; J: TRBJ1-2; size: NA; length: 14; CDR3: CASSLGRGMFGYTF
V: TRBV18; J: TRBJ2-1; size: NA; length: 15; CDR3: CASSPVTGFYNEQFF
V: TRBV6-5; J: TRBJ1-1; size: NA; length: 15; CDR3: CAISYSQGPNTEAFF
V: TRBV5-1; J: TRBJ2-2; size: NA; length: 15; CDR3: CASSFQGADTGELFF
V: TRBV15; J: TRBJ2-1; size: NA; length: 12; CDR3: CATSRNLGEQFF
V: TRBV5-1; J: TRBJ1-4; size: NA; length: 14; CDR3: CASSLQGSNEKLFF
V: TRBV6-5; J: TRBJ2-1; size: NA; length: 15; CDR3: CASSYSVPGPREQFF
V: TRBV11-2; J: TRBJ2-5; size: NA; length: 18; CDR3: CASSSPGRTSGWKETQYF
V: TRBV4-2; J: TRBJ2-1; size: NA; length: 18; CDR3: CASSQVGYGVGTYNEQFF
V: TRBV6-5; J: TRBJ2-7; size: NA; length: 12; CDR3: CASTSQVGEQYF
V: TRBV6-5; J: TRBJ1-6; size: NA; length: 14; CDR3: CASSYSGGNSPLHF
V: TRBV4-2; J: TRBJ2-3; size: NA; length: 13; CDR3: CASSFQGSDTQYF
V: TRBV4-3; J: TRBJ2-4; size: NA; length: 16; CDR3: CASSQEGSSNKNIQYF
V: TRBV3-1; J: TRBJ1-1; size: NA; length: 14; CDR3: CASSQDRAITEAFF
V: TRBV12-3/TRBV12-4; J: TRBJ1-5; size: NA; length: 15; CDR3: CASSLEDRGGQPQHF
V: TRBV5-1; J: TRBJ2-6; size: NA; length: 17; CDR3: CASSLPPEDPGANVLTF
V: TRBV5-1; J: TRBJ1-4; size: NA; length: 12; CDR3: CASTGDNEKLFF
V: TRBV7-9; J: TRBJ1-1; size: NA; length: 12; CDR3: CASSLGRGEAFF
V: TRBV5-4; J: TRBJ2-1; size: NA; length: 16; CDR3: CASSTRQGRTHNEQFF
V: TRBV30; J: TRBJ2-7; size: NA; length: 15; CDR3: CAWSVPGLISYEQYF
V: TRBV5-5; J: TRBJ2-3; size: NA; length: 17; CDR3: CASSFSPLAGEADTQYF
V: TRBV5-1; J: TRBJ2-7; size: NA; length: 13; CDR3: CASSLEANYEQYF
V: TRBV6-5; J: TRBJ2-3; size: NA; length: 15; CDR3: CASSWTGGNTDTQYF
V: TRBV19; J: TRBJ1-5; size: NA; length: 17; CDR3: CASSIGTGTPSNQPQHF
V: TRBV6-2/TRBV6-3; J: TRBJ2-5; size: NA; length: 11; CDR3: CASSYGGTQYF
V: TRBV24-1; J: TRBJ2-2; size: NA; length: 15; CDR3: CATSDSARGFGELFF
V: TRBV20-1; J: TRBJ2-5; size: NA; length: 15; CDR3: CSASVRSPAKETQYF
V: TRBV12-3/TRBV12-4; J: TRBJ1-6; size: NA; length: 15; CDR3: CASSLGGSGNSPLHF
V: TRBV12-3/TRBV12-4; J: TRBJ2-7; size: NA; length: 13; CDR3: CASSLSPDYEQYF
V: TRBV29-1; J: TRBJ2-3; size: NA; length: 12; CDR3: CSVMTSGDTQYF
V: TRBV28; J: TRBJ2-1; size: NA; length: 14; CDR3: CASTRTSGSWEQFF
V: TRBV4-2; J: TRBJ1-1; size: NA; length: 16; CDR3: CASSQQRGAGNTEAFF
V: TRBV14; J: TRBJ2-5; size: NA; length: 16; CDR3: CASSLGTSGNQETQYF
V: TRBV5-1; J: TRBJ1-5; size: NA; length: 16; CDR3: CASSLGLPDTNQPQHF
V: TRBV27; J: TRBJ2-3; size: NA; length: 13; CDR3: CASSRQGRGTQYF
V: TRBV3-1; J: TRBJ2-7; size: NA; length: 16; CDR3: CASSGRGRQYIYEQYF
V: TRBV7-9; J: TRBJ2-5; size: NA; length: 13; CDR3: CASSSRWEETQYF
V: TRBV4-2; J: TRBJ2-2; size: NA; length: 16; CDR3: CASSQAWQAGTGELFF
V: TRBV29-1; J: TRBJ2-7; size: NA; length: 13; CDR3: CSVETSQPYEQYF
V: TRBV6-5; J: TRBJ2-4; size: NA; length: 15; CDR3: CASSYSGGTSNIQYF
V: TRBV5-1; J: TRBJ1-2; size: medium-sized; length: 15; CDR3: CASSLWTESFYGYTF
V: TRBV19; J: TRBJ1-1; size: NA; length: 14; CDR3: CASSIKGLNTEAFF
V: TRBV29-1; J: TRBJ2-3; size: NA; length: 14; CDR3: CSARPGLAGDTQYF
V: TRBV10-3; J: TRBJ2-4; size: NA; length: 14; CDR3: CAISVAGGSNIQYF
V: TRBV5-6; J: TRBJ2-7; size: NA; length: 15; CDR3: CASSPPSGPSYEQYF
V: TRBV24-1; J: TRBJ2-2; size: NA; length: 14; CDR3: CATSADRNTGELFF
V: TRBV6-5; J: TRBJ2-3; size: NA; length: 17; CDR3: CASSFLASGVHTDTQYF